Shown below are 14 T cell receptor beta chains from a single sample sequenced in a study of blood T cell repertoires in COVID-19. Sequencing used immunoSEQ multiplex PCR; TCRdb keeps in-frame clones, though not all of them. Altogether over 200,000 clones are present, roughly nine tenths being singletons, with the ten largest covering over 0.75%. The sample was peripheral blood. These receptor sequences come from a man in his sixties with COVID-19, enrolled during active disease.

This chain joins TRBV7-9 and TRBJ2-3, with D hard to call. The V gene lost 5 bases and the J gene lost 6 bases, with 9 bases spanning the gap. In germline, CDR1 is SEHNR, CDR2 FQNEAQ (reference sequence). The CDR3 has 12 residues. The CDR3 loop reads CASSVISDTQYF. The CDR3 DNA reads TGTGCCAGCAGCGTTATTTCGGATACGCAGTATTTT.

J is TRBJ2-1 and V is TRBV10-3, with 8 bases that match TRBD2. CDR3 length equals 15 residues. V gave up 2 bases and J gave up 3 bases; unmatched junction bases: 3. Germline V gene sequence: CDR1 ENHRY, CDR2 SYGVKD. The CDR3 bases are TGTGCCATCAGTGAGAAAGCGGGAGTCTACAATGAGCAGTTCTTC. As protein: CAISEKAGVYNEQFF.

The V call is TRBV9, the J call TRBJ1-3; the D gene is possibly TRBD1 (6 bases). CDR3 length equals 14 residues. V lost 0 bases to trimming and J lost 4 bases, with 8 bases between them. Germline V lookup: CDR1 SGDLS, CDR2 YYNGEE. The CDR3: CASSVAGDGNTIYF. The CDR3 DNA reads TGTGCCAGCAGCGTAGCAGGGGACGGAAACACCATATATTTT.

The chain's CDR3 is CASSQRTSYYEQYF. The CDR3 DNA reads TGTGCCAGCAGCCAGAGGACTAGTTATTACGAGCAGTACTTC. The chain links TRBV7-2 to TRBJ2-7; 7 bases line up with TRBD2. Germline V gene sequence: CDR1 SGHTA, CDR2 FQGNSA. There are 14 residues in the CDR3. The trim removed 5 bases at V and 4 bases at J, leaving 8 bases unmatched.

CDR3 nucleotide sequence: TGTGCCACCAGGGCAGGGATAGACAGGGTACACGAGCAGTACTTC. Its protein product is CATRAGIDRVHEQYF. The chain combines TRBV15 with TRBJ2-7; 7 positions agree with TRBD1. From germline, CDR1 is LNHNV and CDR2 YYDKDF (reference sequence). The CDR3 is 15 residues long. J was trimmed by 5 bases and V by 6 bases; bases with no gene match: 13.

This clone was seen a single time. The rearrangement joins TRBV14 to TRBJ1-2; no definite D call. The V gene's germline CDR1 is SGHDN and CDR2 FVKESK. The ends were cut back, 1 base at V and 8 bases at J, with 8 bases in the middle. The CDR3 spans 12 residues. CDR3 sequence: CASSQGQWGYTF. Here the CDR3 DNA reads TGTGCCAGCAGCCAAGGCCAGTGGGGCTACACCTTC.

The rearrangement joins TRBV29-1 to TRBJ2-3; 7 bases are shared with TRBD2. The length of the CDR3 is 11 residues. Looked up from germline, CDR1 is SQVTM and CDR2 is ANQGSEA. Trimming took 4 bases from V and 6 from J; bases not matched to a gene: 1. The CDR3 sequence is CSVARGDTQYF. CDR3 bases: TGCAGCGTTGCGCGGGGGGATACGCAGTATTTT.

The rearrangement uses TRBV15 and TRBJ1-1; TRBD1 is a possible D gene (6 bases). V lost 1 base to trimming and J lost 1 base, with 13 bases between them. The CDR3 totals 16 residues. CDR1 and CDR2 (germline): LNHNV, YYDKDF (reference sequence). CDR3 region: CATSRGRGGPNTEAFF. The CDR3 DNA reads TGTGCCACCAGCAGAGGCCGAGGGGGTCCGAACACTGAAGCTTTCTTT.

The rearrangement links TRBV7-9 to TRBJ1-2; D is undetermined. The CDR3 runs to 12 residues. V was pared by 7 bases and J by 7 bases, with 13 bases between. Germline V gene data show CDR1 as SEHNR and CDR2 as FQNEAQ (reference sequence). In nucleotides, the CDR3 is TGTGCCAGCACTCCATCCCGGGGTGGCTACACCTTC. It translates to CASTPSRGGYTF.

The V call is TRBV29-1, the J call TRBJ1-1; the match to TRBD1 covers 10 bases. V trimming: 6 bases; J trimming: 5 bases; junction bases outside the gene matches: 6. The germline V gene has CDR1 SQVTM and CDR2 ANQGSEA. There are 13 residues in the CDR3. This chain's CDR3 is CSVRTGGRTEAFF. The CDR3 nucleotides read TGCAGCGTACGGACAGGGGGACGAACTGAAGCTTTCTTT.

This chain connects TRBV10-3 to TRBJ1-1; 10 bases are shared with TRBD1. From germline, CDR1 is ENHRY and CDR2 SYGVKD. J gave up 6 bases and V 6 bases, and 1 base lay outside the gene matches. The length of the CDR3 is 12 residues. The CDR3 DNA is TGTGCCATCAGGGGACAGGGGTCTGAAGCTTTCTTT. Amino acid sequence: CAIRGQGSEAFF.

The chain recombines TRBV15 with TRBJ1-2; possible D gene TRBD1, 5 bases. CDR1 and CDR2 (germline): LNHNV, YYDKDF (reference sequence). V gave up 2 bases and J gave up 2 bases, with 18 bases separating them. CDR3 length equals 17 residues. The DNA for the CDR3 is TGTGCCACCAGCAGATTTTCCGGACATCCAACGAACTATGGCTACACCTTC. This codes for CATSRFSGHPTNYGYTF. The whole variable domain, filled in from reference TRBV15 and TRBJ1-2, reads DAMVIQNPRYQVTQFGKPVTLSCSQTLNHNVMYWYQQKSSQAPKLLFHYYDKDFNNEADTPDNFQSRRPNTSFCFLDIRSPGLGDTAMYLCATSRFSGHPTNYGYTFGSGTRLTVV.

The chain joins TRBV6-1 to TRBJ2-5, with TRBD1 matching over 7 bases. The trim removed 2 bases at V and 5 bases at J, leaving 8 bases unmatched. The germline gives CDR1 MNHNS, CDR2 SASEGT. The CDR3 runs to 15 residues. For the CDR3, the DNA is TGTGCCAGCAGTGAAAGGGGGCGCGAAAAGGAGACCCAGTACTTC. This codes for CASSERGREKETQYF.

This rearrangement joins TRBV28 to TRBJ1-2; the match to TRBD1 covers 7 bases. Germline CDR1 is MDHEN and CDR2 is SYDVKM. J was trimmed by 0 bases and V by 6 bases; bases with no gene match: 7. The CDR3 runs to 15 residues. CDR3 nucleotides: TGTGCCAGCAGCCCACAGGGGCGAGCTAACTATGGCTACACCTTC. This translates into CASSPQGRANYGYTF.